This TCR beta chain was found in a study of monozygotic twins with inflammatory bowel disease. Study outcomes and limitations: With others, IBD patients shared fewer clonotypes than healthy twins did, especially with disease activity.

cDNA for each sample came from eight separate reactions. TCRdb processed the 5' RACE reads again and assigns one entry to each CDR3 protein, with no DNA. Recorded for this sample: 200,000 to 250,000 distinct CDR3 sequences. Notes on this clonotype: The antigen remains unidentified.

The CDR3 length is 13 residues. In germline, CDR1 is SNHLY, CDR2 FYNNEI. Blood samples measuring more than 2 ml were taken per donor. The chain couples TRBV2 to TRBJ1-1. The sequenced sample consisted of blood. This TCR derives from a human donor with ulcerative colitis or Crohn's disease, or a healthy co-twin of an affected twin (not recorded which). CDR3 sequence: CASRFGVGTEAFF.